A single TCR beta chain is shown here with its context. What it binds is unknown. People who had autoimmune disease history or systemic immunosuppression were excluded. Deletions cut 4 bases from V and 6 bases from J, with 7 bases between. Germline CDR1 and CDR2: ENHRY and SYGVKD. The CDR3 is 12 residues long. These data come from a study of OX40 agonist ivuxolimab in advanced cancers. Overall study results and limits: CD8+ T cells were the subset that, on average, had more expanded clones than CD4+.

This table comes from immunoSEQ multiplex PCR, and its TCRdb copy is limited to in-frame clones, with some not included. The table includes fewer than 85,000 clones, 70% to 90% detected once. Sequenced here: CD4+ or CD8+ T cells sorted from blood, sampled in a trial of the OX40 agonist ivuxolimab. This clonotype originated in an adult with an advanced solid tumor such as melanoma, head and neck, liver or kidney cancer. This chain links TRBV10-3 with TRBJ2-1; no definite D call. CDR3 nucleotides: TGTGCCATCAGTGCTGTACTCAATGAGCAGTTCTTC. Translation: CAISAVLNEQFF.